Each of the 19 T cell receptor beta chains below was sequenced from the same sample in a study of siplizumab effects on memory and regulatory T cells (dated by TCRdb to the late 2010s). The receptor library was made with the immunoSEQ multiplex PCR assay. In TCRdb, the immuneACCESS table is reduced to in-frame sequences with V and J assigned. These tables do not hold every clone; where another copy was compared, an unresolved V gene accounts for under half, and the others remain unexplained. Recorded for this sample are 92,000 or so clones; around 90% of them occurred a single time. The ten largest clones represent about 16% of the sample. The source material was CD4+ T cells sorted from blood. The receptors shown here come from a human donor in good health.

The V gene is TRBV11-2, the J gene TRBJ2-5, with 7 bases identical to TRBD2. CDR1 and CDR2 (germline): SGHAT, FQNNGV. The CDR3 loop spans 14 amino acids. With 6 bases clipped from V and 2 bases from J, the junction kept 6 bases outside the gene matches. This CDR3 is CASSLLAQQETQYF. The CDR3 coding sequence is TGTGCCAGCAGTCTACTAGCGCAACAAGAGACCCAGTACTTC.

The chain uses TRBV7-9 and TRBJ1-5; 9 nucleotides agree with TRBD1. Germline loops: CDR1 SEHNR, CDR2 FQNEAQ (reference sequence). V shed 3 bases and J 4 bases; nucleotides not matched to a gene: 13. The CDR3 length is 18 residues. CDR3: CASSFSPPGQGKNQPQHF. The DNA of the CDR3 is TGTGCCAGCAGCTTTTCACCCCCGGGACAGGGAAAGAATCAGCCCCAGCATTTT.

CDR3 sequence reads: CASSQESGGTEAFF. The CDR3 DNA is TGCGCCAGCAGCCAAGAGTCAGGGGGCACTGAAGCTTTCTTT. The J gene is TRBJ1-1, the V gene TRBV4-3; 7 bases fit TRBD1. The J segment lost 4 bases and the V segment lost 0 bases, leaving 2 bases of the junction unmatched. The CDR3 consists of 14 residues. CDR1 LGHNA and CDR2 YSLEER come from the germline V gene.

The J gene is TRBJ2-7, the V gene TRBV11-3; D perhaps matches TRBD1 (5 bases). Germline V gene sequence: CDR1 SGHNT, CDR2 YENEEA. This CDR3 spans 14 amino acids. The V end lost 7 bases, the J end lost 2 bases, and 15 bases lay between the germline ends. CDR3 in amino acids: CASTSPDRAYEQYF. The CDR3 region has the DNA TGTGCCAGCACGAGTCCCGACAGAGCCTACGAGCAGTACTTC.

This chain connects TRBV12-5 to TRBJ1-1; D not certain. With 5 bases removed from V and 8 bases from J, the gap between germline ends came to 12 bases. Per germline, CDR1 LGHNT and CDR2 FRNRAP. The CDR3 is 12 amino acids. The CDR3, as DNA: TGTGCTAGTGGTACGGGGAGAGCGGAAGCTTTCTTT. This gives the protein CASGTGRAEAFF. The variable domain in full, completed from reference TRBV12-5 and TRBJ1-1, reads DARVTQTPRHKVTEMGQEVTMRCQPILGHNTVFWYRQTMMQGLELLAYFRNRAPLDDSGMPKDRFSAEMPDATLATLKIQPSEPRDSAVYFCASGTGRAEAFFGQGTRLTVV.

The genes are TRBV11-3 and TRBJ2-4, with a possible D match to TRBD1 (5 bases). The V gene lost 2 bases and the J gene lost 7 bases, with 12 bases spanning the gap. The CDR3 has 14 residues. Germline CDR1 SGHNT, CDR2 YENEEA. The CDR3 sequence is CASSLLKGRNIQYF. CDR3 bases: TGTGCCAGCAGCTTATTGAAGGGGCGGAACATTCAGTACTTC.

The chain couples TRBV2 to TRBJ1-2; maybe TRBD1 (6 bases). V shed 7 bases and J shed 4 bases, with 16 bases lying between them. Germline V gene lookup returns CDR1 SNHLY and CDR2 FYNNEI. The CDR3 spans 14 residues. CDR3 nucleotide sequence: TGTGCCAGCACCACGGACAGAAATCTCTATGGCTACACCTTC. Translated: CASTTDRNLYGYTF.

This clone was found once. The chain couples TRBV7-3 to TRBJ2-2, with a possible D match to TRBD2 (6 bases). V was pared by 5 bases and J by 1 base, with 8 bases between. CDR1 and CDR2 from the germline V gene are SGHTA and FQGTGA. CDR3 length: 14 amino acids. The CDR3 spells CASSGGLNTGELFF. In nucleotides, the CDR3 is TGTGCCAGCAGCGGGGGGTTGAACACCGGGGAGCTGTTTTTT.

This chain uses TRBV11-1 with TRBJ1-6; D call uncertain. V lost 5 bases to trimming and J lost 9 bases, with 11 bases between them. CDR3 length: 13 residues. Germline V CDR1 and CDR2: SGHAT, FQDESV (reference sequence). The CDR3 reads CASSPPTASPLHF. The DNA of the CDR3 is TGTGCCAGCAGCCCTCCCACCGCTTCACCCCTCCACTTT.

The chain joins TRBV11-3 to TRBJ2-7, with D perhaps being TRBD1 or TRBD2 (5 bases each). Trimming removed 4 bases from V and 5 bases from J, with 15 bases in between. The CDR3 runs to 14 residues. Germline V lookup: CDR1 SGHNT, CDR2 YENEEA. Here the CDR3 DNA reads TGTGCCAGCAGCTCGGGACCAAGAGGCCACGAGCAGTACTTC. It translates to CASSSGPRGHEQYF.

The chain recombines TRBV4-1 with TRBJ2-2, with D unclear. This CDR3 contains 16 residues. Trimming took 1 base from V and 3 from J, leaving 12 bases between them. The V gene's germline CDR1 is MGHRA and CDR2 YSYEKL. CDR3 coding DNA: TGCGCCAGCAGCCAAGTCCTTATAGGGCACACCGGGGAGCTGTTTTTT. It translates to CASSQVLIGHTGELFF.

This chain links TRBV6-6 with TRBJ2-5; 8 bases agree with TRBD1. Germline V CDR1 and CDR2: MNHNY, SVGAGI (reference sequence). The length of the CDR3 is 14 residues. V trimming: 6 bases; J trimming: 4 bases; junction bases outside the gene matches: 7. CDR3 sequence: CASRPDRAGETQYF. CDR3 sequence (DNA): TGTGCCAGCAGACCGGACAGGGCTGGAGAGACCCAGTACTTC.

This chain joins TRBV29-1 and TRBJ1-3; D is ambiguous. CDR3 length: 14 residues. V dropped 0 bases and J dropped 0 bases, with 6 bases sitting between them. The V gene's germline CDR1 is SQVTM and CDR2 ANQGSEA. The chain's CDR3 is CSVEDSASGNTIYF. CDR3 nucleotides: TGCAGCGTTGAAGATTCGGCCTCTGGAAACACCATATATTTT.

The CDR3 sequence: CASSLWGVTDTQYF. CDR3 DNA: TGTGCCAGCAGCTTGTGGGGGGTCACAGATACGCAGTATTTT. The rearrangement joins TRBV5-6 to TRBJ2-3; possibly TRBD2 for D (6 bases). The germline V gene has CDR1 SGHDT and CDR2 YYEEEE. Trimming stripped 1 base from V and 2 bases from J, with 8 bases between. This CDR3 comprises 14 residues.

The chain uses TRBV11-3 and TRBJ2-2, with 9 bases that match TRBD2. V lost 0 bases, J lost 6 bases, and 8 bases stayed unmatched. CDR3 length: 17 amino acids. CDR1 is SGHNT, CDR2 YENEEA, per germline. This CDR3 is CASSLDWGGRAPGELFF. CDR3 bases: TGTGCCAGCAGCTTAGATTGGGGCGGGAGGGCCCCCGGGGAGCTGTTTTTT.

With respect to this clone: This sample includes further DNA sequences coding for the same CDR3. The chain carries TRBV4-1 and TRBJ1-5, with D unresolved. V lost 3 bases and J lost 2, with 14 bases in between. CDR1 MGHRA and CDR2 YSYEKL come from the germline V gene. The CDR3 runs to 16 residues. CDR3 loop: CASSQLPTLGNQPQHF. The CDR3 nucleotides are TGCGCCAGCAGCCAGCTACCAACTTTGGGCAATCAGCCCCAGCATTTT.

The CDR3: CASSFRDRNTEAFF. The CDR3 region has the DNA TGTGCCAGCAGCTTCCGGGACAGAAACACTGAAGCTTTCTTT. The chain uses TRBV11-2 and TRBJ1-1, with 7 bases matching TRBD1. CDR1 and CDR2 from the germline V gene are SGHAT and FQNNGV. V dropped 3 bases and J dropped 2; count of bases not matched to a gene: 3. This CDR3 is 14 amino acids long.

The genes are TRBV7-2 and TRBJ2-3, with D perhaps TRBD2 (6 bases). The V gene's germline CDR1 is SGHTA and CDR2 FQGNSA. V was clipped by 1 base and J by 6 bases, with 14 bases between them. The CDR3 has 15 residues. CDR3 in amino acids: CASSLVSGVGDTQYF. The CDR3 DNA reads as TGTGCCAGCAGCTTAGTCTCGGGAGTGGGGGATACGCAGTATTTT.

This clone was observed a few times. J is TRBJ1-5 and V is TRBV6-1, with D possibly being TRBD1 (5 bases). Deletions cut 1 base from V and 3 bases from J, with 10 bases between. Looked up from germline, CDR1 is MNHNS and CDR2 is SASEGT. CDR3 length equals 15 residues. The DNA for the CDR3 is TGTGCCAGCAGTGAAGGGCAGGGCCTCAATCAGCCCCAGCATTTT. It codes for CASSEGQGLNQPQHF.